What follows describes a single T cell receptor beta chain. The record originates from a study of early T cells in non-severe SARS-CoV-2 infection. Looking at the study overall: Sequencing of bulk RNA from unsorted whole blood was done, without chain pairing.

MiXCR, applied by TCRdb to the 5' RACE reads, yields one record per CDR3 protein. The top ten hold roughly 4.2% of the sample, which has approximately 50,000 distinct CDR3 sequences, 8% to 10% seen once. V was pared by 3 bases and J by 1 base, with 12 bases between. Germline values: CDR1 KGHSH, CDR2 LQKENI. The CDR3 is made up of 15 amino acids. The chain has TRBV18 and TRBJ1-1; the D is unclear. The clonotype was recovered from an adult who was a healthcare worker with PCR-confirmed SARS-CoV-2 infection or an uninfected control (not recorded which). The sample was whole blood. Here the CDR3 reads CASSPPGLGNTEAFF. The DNA for the CDR3 is TGTGCCAGCTCACCCCCGGGCCTCGGGAACACTGAAGCTTTCTTT.